The 3 T cell receptor beta chains below all came from one sample that was sequenced in a study of T cell responses to AZD1222 COVID-19 vaccine. Sequenced by immunoSEQ multiplex PCR; TCRdb stores in-frame clones only, minus some. The sample lists around 130,000 clones, about nine tenths seen once, with around 3.8% in the top ten. The sequencing used peripheral blood, collected 28 days after the second dose of the MenACWY control vaccine. The source of these receptors is an adult who received the MenACWY meningococcal vaccine as a control.

The rearrangement links TRBV18 to TRBJ1-5; 7 nucleotides agree with TRBD1. Germline values: CDR1 KGHSH, CDR2 LQKENI. V shed 4 bases, J shed 3 bases, and the junction held 6 bases outside the gene matches. This CDR3 is 15 amino acids long. The CDR3 DNA is TGTGCCAGCTCACGTACCGGGACAGACAATCAGCCCCAGCATTTT. Its translation is CASSRTGTDNQPQHF. The full variable domain, completed using reference TRBV18 and TRBJ1-5, is NAGVMQNPRHLVRRRGQEARLRCSPMKGHSHVYWYRQLPEEGLKFMVYLQKENIIDESGMPKERFSAEFPKEGPSILRIQQVVRGDSAAYFCASSRTGTDNQPQHFGDGTRLSIL.

The rearrangement joins TRBV6-6 to TRBJ2-3; 8 nucleotides agree with TRBD1. J lost 1 base, V lost 10 bases, and 4 bases had no gene match. The germline V gene encodes CDR1 MNHNY and CDR2 SVGAGI (reference sequence). The CDR3 totals 13 residues. Written as DNA, the CDR3 is TGTGCCACCTTGACAGGGGGCACAGATACGCAGTATTTT. It yields the protein CATLTGGTDTQYF.

V is TRBV29-1 and J is TRBJ1-1, with D hard to call. The germline V and J ends were trimmed by 6 bases and 0 bases, with 5 bases remaining between them. The CDR3 has 11 amino acids. In germline, CDR1 is SQVTM, CDR2 ANQGSEA. CDR3 residues: CSVGLNTEAFF. The CDR3 nucleotides are TGCAGCGTCGGATTGAACACTGAAGCTTTCTTT. Together with reference TRBV29-1 and TRBJ1-1, the CDR3 gives the full variable domain: SAVISQKPSRDICQRGTSLTIQCQVDSQVTMMFWYRQQPGQSLTLIATANQGSEATYESGFVIDKFPISRPNLTFSTLTVSNMSPEDSSIYLCSVGLNTEAFFGQGTRLTVV.